Reported below is one T cell receptor (beta chain). V lost 4 bases, J lost 4 bases, and 19 bases lay in between. This CDR3 spans 16 amino acids. Germline CDR1 and CDR2: SEHNR and FQNEAQ (reference sequence). These data come from a study of T cell responses to AZD1222 COVID-19 vaccine. Profiling relied on immunoSEQ multiplex PCR, and the TCRdb table lists in-frame clones only, not all of them. The sample contains about 160,000 clones, 94% of which appear only once. The material sequenced was peripheral blood, taken 28 days after the second AZD1222 dose. This rearrangement joins TRBV7-9 to TRBJ1-1; possible D gene TRBD1, 6 bases. The sequence came from an adult who received the AZD1222 COVID-19 vaccine. The CDR3 reads CASSSRGGLVGTEAFF. The CDR3 bases are TGTGCCAGCAGCTCGCGGGGGGGGCTCGTTGGCACTGAAGCTTTCTTT.